The TCR beta chain described here comes from a study of cytomegalovirus exposure and HLA in healthy donors. CDR3 length: 12 residues. The PCR ran on 60 Vbeta and 13 Jbeta primers. Repertoires were generated with immunoSEQ multiplex PCR, while TCRdb's copy carries only in-frame clones and drops some. Its listing shows around 160,000 clones. Though probably carrying unrecorded immune exposures, donors were nominally healthy at sampling. The sequence derives from a woman between 50 and 59 years old in good health and CMV-seronegative. This chain connects TRBV21-1 to TRBJ2-1; whether TRBD1, the table's D call, matches the DNA was not checked. TRBV21-1 counts as a pseudogene. The sequenced material came from PBMCs. This CDR3 is CASSKANNEQFF. CDR3 nucleotides: TGTGCCAGCAGCAAAGCCAACAATGAGCAGTTCTTC.